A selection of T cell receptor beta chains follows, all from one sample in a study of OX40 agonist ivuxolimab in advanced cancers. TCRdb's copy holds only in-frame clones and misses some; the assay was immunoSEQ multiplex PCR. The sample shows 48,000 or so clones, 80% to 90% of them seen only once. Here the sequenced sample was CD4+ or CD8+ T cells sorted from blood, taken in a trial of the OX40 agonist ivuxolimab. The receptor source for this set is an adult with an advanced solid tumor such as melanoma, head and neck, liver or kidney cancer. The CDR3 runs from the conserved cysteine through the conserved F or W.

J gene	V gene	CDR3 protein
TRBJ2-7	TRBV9	CASSLGQNYEQYF
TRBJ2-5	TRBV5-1	CASSSGQIFQETQYF
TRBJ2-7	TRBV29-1	CSAGTGASYEQYF
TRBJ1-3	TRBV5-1	CASSLSQGNTIYF
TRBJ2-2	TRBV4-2	CASSPIYYSGRASSGTGELFF
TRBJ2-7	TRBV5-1	CASQSGAGYEQYF
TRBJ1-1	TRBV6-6	CASIPGQGLNTEAFF
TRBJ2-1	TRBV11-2	CASSLTGGNEQFF
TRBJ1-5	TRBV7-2	CASSPQGSNRPQHF
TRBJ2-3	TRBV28	CASSFGEASTDTQYF
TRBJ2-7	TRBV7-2	CASSLQSSYEQYF
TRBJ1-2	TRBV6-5	CASSSQQGAGYGYTF
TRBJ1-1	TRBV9	CATSWGGNTEAFF
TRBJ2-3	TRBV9	CASSVDGTSGASTDTQYF
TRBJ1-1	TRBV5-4	CASSPTGTGIQAFF
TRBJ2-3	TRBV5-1	CASRLGLAGADTQYF
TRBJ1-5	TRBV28	CASSLTGLGMRPQHF
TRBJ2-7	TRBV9	CASSPGGRDGEQYF
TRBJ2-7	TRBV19	CASSITGTGGYEQYF
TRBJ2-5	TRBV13	CASRRTGGFQETQYF
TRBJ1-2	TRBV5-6	CASSSGWEGGYTF
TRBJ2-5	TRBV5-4	CASSLEGETQYF
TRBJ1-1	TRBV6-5	CASSSLLNTEAFF
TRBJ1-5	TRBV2	CASSRTPTGQPQHF
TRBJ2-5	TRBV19	CASTRGLAGAETQYF
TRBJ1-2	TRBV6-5	CASRGTGGYGYTF
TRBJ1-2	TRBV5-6	CASSWDRGYGYTF
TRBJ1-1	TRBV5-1	CASSLLGGLGTEAFF
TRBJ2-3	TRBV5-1	CASSLEGQGLSQYF
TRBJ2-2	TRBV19	CASSEWPGELFF
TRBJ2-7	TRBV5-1	CASSLRGASYEQYF
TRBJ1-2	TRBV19	CASSIGTGSVDGYTF
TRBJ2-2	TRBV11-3	CASRGTSTGELFF
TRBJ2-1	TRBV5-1	CASSRTSGSLSSYNEQFF
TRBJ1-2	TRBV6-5	CASSPPSGAGYGYTF
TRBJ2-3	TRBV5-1	CASSLSTSEDTQYF
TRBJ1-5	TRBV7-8	CASSLARGNQPQHF
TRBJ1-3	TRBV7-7	CASSLGSGNTIYF
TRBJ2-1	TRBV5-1	CASPSEPEQFF
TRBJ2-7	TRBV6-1	CASSVALRGRSYEQYF